This TCR beta chain is from a study of T-cell memory formation after mild COVID-19. Across the study: Largely donor-specific sequence clusters came from a couple of donors. Study-level findings and limits: Later expanders leaned CD4+, whereas clones that contracted between day 15 and 85 were balanced CD4/CD8. Within pre-infection memory, some responding clones were found, suggesting cross-reactive memory joined.

A note on this clonotype: Its cognate antigen is unknown.

Each CDR3 protein is one row after TCRdb ran MiXCR on the 5' RACE reads. The sample shows around 320,000 distinct CDR3 sequences, approximately 20% of them seen only once. The CDR3 contains 12 residues. Germline lookup yields CDR1 SQVTM and CDR2 ANQGSEA. The ends lost 4 bases at V and 4 bases at J; junction bases unmatched: 3. Sequenced input: PBMCs or a T cell subset sorted from them (not recorded which). The chain joins TRBV29-1 to TRBJ1-2; 7 nucleotides align to TRBD1. The origin of this receptor is a man between 18 and 29 years old who had mild COVID-19 (a few samples of this study predate the infection). Cell type and time point are not known. Here the CDR3 reads CSVVTGTYGYTF. CDR3 sequence (DNA): TGCAGCGTTGTGACAGGGACCTATGGCTACACCTTC.